This entry is about one T cell receptor beta chain. What it binds is not known. Per the germline V gene, CDR1 is SGHTA and CDR2 is FQGNSA. The CDR3 totals 15 residues. With 5 bases removed from V and 6 bases from J, the gap between germline ends came to 19 bases. Sequencing was performed with immunoSEQ multiplex PCR; in TCRdb, only in-frame clones are kept and a portion is missing. This sample has roughly 60,000 clones, with roughly 95% found just once. The data were taken from a study of cytomegalovirus exposure and HLA in healthy donors. Study-wide points: High specificity and sensitivity for cytomegalovirus status were reported for the classifier. TCR beta chains numbering more than 150 were designated cytomegalovirus-associated.

J is TRBJ1-2 and V is TRBV7-2; D is perhaps TRBD1 (6 bases). The material sequenced was PBMCs. The sequence was collected from a woman under 30 in good health and CMV-seropositive. CDR3 nucleotide sequence: TGTGCCAGCAGCGACAGGCTCCCCGTTTCTAATGGCTACACCTTC. It is translated as CASSDRLPVSNGYTF. The variable domain in full, with the rest retrieved from reference TRBV7-2 and TRBJ1-2, is GAGVSQSPSNKVTEKGKDVELRCDPISGHTALYWYRQSLGQGLEFLIYFQGNSAPDKSGLPSDRFSAERTGGSVSTLTIQRTQQEDSAVYLCASSDRLPVSNGYTFGSGTRLTVV.